These T cell receptor beta chains were read from a single sample in a study of blood T cell repertoires in COVID-19. Clones were read by immunoSEQ multiplex PCR, and TCRdb kept only the in-frame ones, dropping some. The sample holds 200,000 to 250,000 clones, 88% seen once. The sequenced material came from peripheral blood. The receptors were gathered from a woman aged 55-69 years with acute or convalescent COVID-19. CDR3s include the opening cysteine and the closing phenylalanine or tryptophan. The D gene is left open where the match is weak. The size entry is marked missing in some rows and otherwise reads once, few, many or a size class.

>TRBD1|.|TRBJ1-5|TRBV7-9
TGTGCCAGCACCTCCGGGACAGGGGACAATCAGCCCCAGCATTTT
CASTSGTGDNQPQHF
>TRBD2|.|TRBJ2-1|TRBV29-1
TGCAGCGTTCCCGGGACTAGCGGGATTGAGCAGTTCTTC
CSVPGTSGIEQFF
>TRBD2|.|TRBJ2-3|TRBV14
TGTGCCAGCAGCCAAGATCTAGGGCTAGCGGGGCTCACAGATACGCAGTATTTT
CASSQDLGLAGLTDTQYF
>.|.|TRBJ2-3|TRBV11-2
TGTGCCAGCAGCTTATTGAGGGGCACAGATACGCAGTATTTT
CASSLLRGTDTQYF
>.|.|TRBJ1-2|TRBV5-1
TGCGCCAGCAAAGTGGGAGGGGGTTTCGACTATGGCTACACCTTC
CASKVGGGFDYGYTF
>.|.|TRBJ1-6|TRBV7-2
TGTGCCAGCAGCTTAGTTACCCCTAGGGGATCACCCCTCCACTTT
CASSLVTPRGSPLHF
>.|once|TRBJ1-1|TRBV27
TGTGCCAGCAGTCCGTGGCAGGAGGGGACTGAAGCTTTCTTT
CASSPWQEGTEAFF
>TRBD1|.|TRBJ1-6|TRBV24-1
TGTGCCACCAGTGAAAATGACAGGGAAAGCTATAATTCACCCCTCCACTTT
CATSENDRESYNSPLHF
>TRBD1|.|TRBJ1-2|TRBV4-2
TGTGCCAGCAGCTTGGGACAGGGGGACGGCTACACCTTC
CASSLGQGDGYTF
>TRBD1|.|TRBJ2-7|TRBV10-3
TGTGCCATCCAGAGGAGGACAGGGTCCTACGAGCAGTACTTC
CAIQRRTGSYEQYF
>TRBD1|.|TRBJ1-6|TRBV30
TGTGCCTGGAGTCCAGGGACAGGGAATTCACCCCTCCACTTT
CAWSPGTGNSPLHF
>TRBD1|.|TRBJ1-2|TRBV7-9
TGTGCCAGCAGCCCGTGGACAGGGAGTAACTATGGCTACACCTTC
CASSPWTGSNYGYTF
>.|.|TRBJ2-7|TRBV28
TGTGCCAGCAGTTTACGGTACGAGCAGTACTTC
CASSLRYEQYF
>.|.|TRBJ1-1|TRBV5-5
TGTGCCAGCAGCATACATCCCCAGTTCATTGAAGCTTTCTTT
CASSIHPQFIEAFF
>TRBD1|.|TRBJ2-5|TRBV24-1
TGTGCCATCCCGGAGGGACAGGGTCGGCTGATCGGCGAGACCCAGTACTTC
CAIPEGQGRLIGETQYF
>.|once|TRBJ1-6|TRBV28
TGTGCCAGCAGACACACCAGGAGCGGTATTTCACCCCTCCACTTT
CASRHTRSGISPLHF
>.|.|TRBJ1-1|TRBV5-5
TGTGCCAGCAGCTTTTGGAGCCTAGGGAACACTGAAGCTTTCTTT
CASSFWSLGNTEAFF
>TRBD1|once|TRBJ2-7|TRBV5-6
TGTGCCAGCATCGGACGGACAGGTTTAGGCTACGAGCAGTACTTC
CASIGRTGLGYEQYF
>.|.|TRBJ1-2|TRBV25-1
TGTGCCAGCAGTTACTATGTCGGAGGGAACTATGGCTACACCTTC
CASSYYVGGNYGYTF
>.|.|TRBJ1-5|TRBV28
TGTGCCAGCAGTTTATCGGGGAAACAGCCCCAGCATTTT
CASSLSGKQPQHF
>TRBD1|few|TRBJ1-5|TRBV29-1
TGCAGCGTTCGGGACAGGGGTAGCAATCAGCCCCAGCATTTT
CSVRDRGSNQPQHF
>.|.|TRBJ1-2|TRBV7-2
TGTGCCAGCAGCTTTTTGGGCAGAACTGGCTACACCTTC
CASSFLGRTGYTF
>.|.|TRBJ2-5|TRBV25-1
TGTGCCAGCAGTGAGGCAGGGCAAAGGTCAGAGACCCAGTACTTC
CASSEAGQRSETQYF
>.|.|TRBJ1-3|TRBV18
TGTGCCAGCTCACCATCCGGAGGGAGTCAACCTGGAAACACCATATATTTT
CASSPSGGSQPGNTIYF
>.|.|TRBJ1-2|TRBV11-2
TGTGCCAGCAGCTTGGATCGGGGCTATGGCTACACCTTC
CASSLDRGYGYTF
>TRBD1|.|TRBJ2-1|TRBV4-3
TGCGCCAGCAGCCAAACAATCGACAGGGCGTCCTACAATGAGCAGTTCTTC
CASSQTIDRASYNEQFF
>.|few|TRBJ2-2|TRBV11-2
TGTGCCAGCAGCCGCGCTGGGGGTAGCGGTACCGGGGAGCTGTTTTTT
CASSRAGGSGTGELFF
>.|.|TRBJ1-2|TRBV5-4
TGTGCCAGCAGCTCGGCCGGACAGAGAAACTATGGCTACACCTTC
CASSSAGQRNYGYTF
>.|.|TRBJ1-5|TRBV19
TGTGCCAGTAATCCTGGGGGGGGGCTTGATCAGCCCCAGCATTTT
CASNPGGGLDQPQHF
>.|few|TRBJ2-6|TRBV7-2
TGTGCCAGCAGCTCTTTTGTCGTCTCTGGGGCCAACGTCCTGACTTTC
CASSSFVVSGANVLTF
>TRBD1|.|TRBJ2-7|TRBV3-1/TRBV3-2
TGTGCCAGCAGCCGATCCGGGACAGGGCATGGCGAGCAGTACTTC
CASSRSGTGHGEQYF
>TRBD1|.|TRBJ1-2|TRBV19
TGTGCCAGTACCTCATTCCCGGGACAGCTAAACTATGGCTACACCTTC
CASTSFPGQLNYGYTF
>TRBD2|.|TRBJ2-1|TRBV5-1
TGCGCCAGCAGCTTGGCCCTAGCGGGAGTCAATGAGCAGTTCTTC
CASSLALAGVNEQFF
>.|.|TRBJ1-6|TRBV4-2
TGTGCCAGCAGCCAACGGACCGGGAGCTCCTATAATTCACCCCTCCACTTT
CASSQRTGSSYNSPLHF
>TRBD1|.|TRBJ1-2|TRBV6-2/TRBV6-3
TGTGCCAGCAGTAACAGGGGTTCCCTGGATGGCTACACCTTC
CASSNRGSLDGYTF
>.|.|TRBJ1-4|TRBV6-6
TGTGCCAGCAGTTACTTCAGGGGTAATGAAAAACTGTTTTTT
CASSYFRGNEKLFF
>.|.|TRBJ1-1|TRBV19
TGTGCCAGTAGTATAGAGGGGAGGAGGAACACTGAAGCTTTCTTT
CASSIEGRRNTEAFF
>.|.|TRBJ1-5|TRBV5-3
TGTGCCAGAAGCTTGGGGAGGGCCAAGGACAAGAATCAGCCCCAGCATTTT
CARSLGRAKDKNQPQHF
>.|.|TRBJ1-1|TRBV15
TGTGCCACCAGCAGAGAGCCCAGAAACACTGAAGCTTTCTTT
CATSREPRNTEAFF
>.|.|TRBJ2-7|TRBV6-5
TGTGCCAGCAGTTATCGATCTAGGGGGTACGAGCAGTACTTC
CASSYRSRGYEQYF
>TRBD1|once|TRBJ1-5|TRBV7-9
TGTGCCAGCAGCACCCGGGACAGCCGCAATCAGCCCCAGCATTTT
CASSTRDSRNQPQHF
>.|.|TRBJ1-3|TRBV19
TGTGCCAGTACGGGGGGATCCTCGTATTTT
CASTGGSSYF